This TCR beta chain appears in the sequencing data of a study of CD8 T cells in Susac syndrome (dated by TCRdb to between 2018 and 2021). In terms of the full investigation: Whether CD8+ T cell activation and differentiation in Susac syndrome was antigen driven was tested using repertoire sequencing. CD8+ T cell repertoire clonality was compared between more than 9 healthy donors, some 14 Susac syndrome patients and around 16 multiple sclerosis patients. What the research found in general, with its limitations: The study acknowledged that relatively few individuals were included in the TCR sequencing and HLA analysis.

RNA was extracted using the RNeasy kit, and roughly 0.5 to 1 ug of the RNA was reverse transcribed with random hexamers. The immunoSEQ multiplex PCR assay, which covers 54 Vbeta and 13 Jbeta segments, was used to amplify TCR beta CDR3 regions. Bias from PCR amplification was corrected by using a synthetic template baseline for primer optimization and for computational correction. For the original study's pipeline: Reads were assigned to V, D and J genes according to IMGT and analyzed in immunoSEQ Analyzer, with only productive sequences retained. Clonality was calculated as one minus the Shannon entropy normalized by log2 of the number of productive unique sequences. Public and private clones were assessed among the 100 most prevalent clones of each patient and control. A clone was defined as Susac-specific if it was absent from the healthy and MS cohorts, from more than 850 published viral clones and from other ImmuneACCESS disease sequences. TCRdb passed the public sequencing reads through fastp at Q25 and MiXCR, retaining productive beta sequences. All rows with the same CDR3 protein become a single entry with the most common DNA and genes. These V and J calls rely on TCRdb rather than the paper's analysis. Within this sample are 200,000 to 250,000 distinct CDR3 sequences, with 92% of them counted one time only. The ten largest clones capture about 0.12% of the sample.

Peripheral blood CD8+ and CD4+ T cells from healthy donors, Susac syndrome patients and multiple sclerosis patients were profiled by high-throughput TCR beta sequencing. The multiple sclerosis controls were treatment-naive patients who had stable or active relapsing-remitting disease and met the revised McDonald criteria. Bulk CD8+ and CD4+ T cells were purified by magnetic negative isolation, whereas CD8+ TEMRA cells were enriched by FACS. Blood was collected in EDTA tubes and processed within 24 hours, with PBMCs isolated through density gradient centrifugation. PBMCs intended for TCR sequencing were frozen in liquid nitrogen and were later thawed in a 37 degrees C water bath. The sorted or isolated CD4+, CD8+ and CD8+ TEMRA cells had a purity of 90% or higher. Worth noting for this clonotype: The clone's antigen remains unknown. No much larger clonotype is one base removed from it; base qualities were not supplied.

V lost 1 base and J lost 3 bases; the stretch between them is 4 bases long. Measured from the cysteine to the phenylalanine, the CDR3 is 12 residues long. The sequence is cut down to CDR3 DNA, 36 bases in frame from base 1. As encoded in the germline V gene (reference sequence), CDR1 is LGHDT while CDR2 is YNNKEL. Sequencing was carried out using CD8+ T cells from PBMCs. This TCR came from a human donor with multiple sclerosis. The rearrangement joined TRBV3-1 to TRBJ2-7; the D gene is unclear. The CDR3 loop reads CASSQGFYEQYF. The DNA sequence follows: TGTGCCAGCAGCCAAGGATTCTACGAGCAGTACTTC.